This T cell receptor beta chain was documented in a study of T cell responses to AZD1222 COVID-19 vaccine. Germline V gene lookup returns CDR1 SQVTM and CDR2 ANQGSEA. Between the trimmed V and J ends, which lost 1 base and 4 bases, there was a span of 10 bases. The CDR3 is made up of 13 amino acids. Remarks on this clone: Its antigen remains unknown.

Study outcomes and limitations: The repertoires were collected only after the peak T cell response. Nearly half of the spike-specific TCRs reportedly recognize variant regions that carry no mutations. White British donors predominated, females outnumbered males, and clonal diversity was possibly underestimated.

Clones were read by immunoSEQ multiplex PCR, and TCRdb kept only the in-frame ones, dropping some. The sample lists about 88,000 clones; 85% to 90% were seen once. The material was peripheral blood, obtained on day 0 of AZD1222 vaccination. The V call is TRBV29-1, the J call TRBJ2-5; D may be TRBD2 (6 bases). The receptor's source is an adult in good health. The CDR3 spells CSVEARDLETQYF. The CDR3 DNA reads as TGCAGCGTTGAAGCCCGGGACTTAGAGACCCAGTACTTC.